In this sample, the clone carrying this T cell receptor beta chain turned up a few times. The target antigen is unknown. Quantitative 5'-RACE was performed with molecular barcodes, and it yielded the TCR beta libraries. TCRdb re-analysed the 5' RACE reads in MiXCR, keeping a single row per CDR3 protein. Of about 400,000 distinct CDR3 sequences listed, 20% are singletons. The data stem from a study of CD8 T cells in ankylosing spondylitis. General study findings and limits: A TCR beta motif of under 10 highly homologous variants appeared characteristic of ankylosing spondylitis blood. In reactive arthritis synovial fluid and blood, some motif variants had been reported before. In ankylosing spondylitis patients, matched synovial fluid reportedly showed significant enrichment of disease-linked clones.

J lost 4 bases, V lost 7 bases, and 5 bases had no gene match. CDR1 is MNHNS, CDR2 SASEGT, per germline. The CDR3 extends over 14 amino acids. This clonotype was sampled from a male donor with ankylosing spondylitis or in good health (not recorded which). The V and J genes are TRBV6-1 and TRBJ2-1; 9 bases agree with TRBD1. The sequenced material came from blood, either unsorted or a sorted T cell fraction (not recorded which). CDR3 nucleotides: TGTGCCAGCACCAGGGACAGGGCATACAATGAGCAGTTCTTC. Its translation: CASTRDRAYNEQFF.